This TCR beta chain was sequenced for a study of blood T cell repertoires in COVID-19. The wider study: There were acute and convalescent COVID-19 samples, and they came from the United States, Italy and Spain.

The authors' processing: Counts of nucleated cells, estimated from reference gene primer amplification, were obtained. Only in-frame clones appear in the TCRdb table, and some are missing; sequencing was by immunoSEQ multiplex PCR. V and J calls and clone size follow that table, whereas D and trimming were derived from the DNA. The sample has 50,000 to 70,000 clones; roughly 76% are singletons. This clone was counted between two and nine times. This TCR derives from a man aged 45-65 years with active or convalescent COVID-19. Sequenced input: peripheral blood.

Here the CDR3 reads CASRLTGVGNTIYF. The CDR3 bases are TGTGCCAGCAGGCTCACAGGGGTAGGAAACACCATATATTTT. The gene calls are TRBV6-5 and TRBJ1-3; 7 bases map to TRBD1. Germline assignment: CDR1 MNHEY and CDR2 SVGAGI. V dropped 6 bases and J dropped 4; count of bases not matched to a gene: 6. The CDR3 runs 14 residues.